Listed below are T cell receptor beta chains from one sample, sequenced in a study of T cell responses to AZD1222 COVID-19 vaccine. The table came from immunoSEQ multiplex PCR; TCRdb's copy has only in-frame clones and leaves some out. The repertoire includes under 150,000 clones, about 88% of them detected once, and around a tenth sits in the top ten. The sequencing here drew on peripheral blood, taken 28 days after the second AZD1222 dose. These TCRs come from an adult who received the AZD1222 COVID-19 vaccine. Both conserved end residues are part of each CDR3. The D gene is left open where the match is weak. The size entry is marked missing in some rows and otherwise reads once, few, many or a size class.

d_gene	v_gene	j_gene	abundance	CDR3nt	CDR3aa
TRBD2	TRBV5-5	TRBJ2-1	.	TGTGCCAGCATCGATCAGGGACTAGCGGGGTACAATGAGCAGTTCTTC	CASIDQGLAGYNEQFF
.	TRBV6-5	TRBJ1-2	.	TGTGCCAGCAGTTACTCAGGGGCGACTAACTATGGCTACACCTTC	CASSYSGATNYGYTF
.	TRBV6-2/TRBV6-3	TRBJ1-3	.	TGTGCCAGCAGTTGGGGACCGTTCTCTGGAAACACCATATATTTT	CASSWGPFSGNTIYF
TRBD1	TRBV6-2/TRBV6-3	TRBJ1-1	.	TGTGCCAGCAGTTCCGCCGGGACAGGGGACACTGAAGCTTTCTTT	CASSSAGTGDTEAFF
.	TRBV13	TRBJ2-5	few	TGTGCCAGCAGCTTAGGCAGTCGAGAGACCCAGTACTTC	CASSLGSRETQYF
TRBD2	TRBV18	TRBJ2-1	.	TGTGCCAGCTCACCGAATAGAGGGAGGGCGGACAATGAGCAGTTCTTC	CASSPNRGRADNEQFF
.	TRBV5-4	TRBJ1-2	.	TGTGCCAGCAGCTTGGTAGGGGAAGCAGGCTATGGCTACACCTTC	CASSLVGEAGYGYTF
.	TRBV12-2	TRBJ1-1	.	TGTGCAAGTCGCCAATACCTTTGGACAGCGAACACTGAAGCTTTCTTT	CASRQYLWTANTEAFF
.	TRBV6-5	TRBJ2-7	.	TGTGCCAGCAGGGGCGGCAGGATGTCCTACGAGCAGTACTTC	CASRGGRMSYEQYF
.	TRBV10-3	TRBJ2-5	.	TGTGCCACAATTCAGGACAGTTTAGAGACCCAGTACTTC	CATIQDSLETQYF
.	TRBV6-1	TRBJ1-2	.	TGTGCCAGCAGTGAACGAAGGGATTCGAAGGGCTACACCTTC	CASSERRDSKGYTF
.	TRBV4-1	TRBJ2-1	.	TGCGCCAGCAGCCAATTGACTAGTTCCTACAATGAGCAGTTCTTC	CASSQLTSSYNEQFF
.	TRBV6-1	TRBJ1-1	.	TGTGCCAGCAGTACAGGACAATTTCGGGTTGCTGAAGCTTTCTTT	CASSTGQFRVAEAFF
.	TRBV5-6	TRBJ2-7	.	TGTGCCAGCAGCCGTCCCACTTTTTACGAGCAGTACTTC	CASSRPTFYEQYF
.	TRBV3-1/TRBV3-2	TRBJ1-1	.	TGTGCCAGCAGCCAAGATTACGGGCTCGGCCGCCCCTCGTATGAAGCTTTCTTT	CASSQDYGLGRPSYEAFF
TRBD2	TRBV13	TRBJ2-3	.	TGTGCCAGCAGCCCTCGGACTAGCGGGCGGGGTACGCAGTATTTT	CASSPRTSGRGTQYF
.	TRBV10-3	TRBJ1-4	.	TGTGCCATCAGTGAGGATGGGGGTCGCTGGATTTTT	CAISEDGGRWIF
.	TRBV2	TRBJ1-1	.	TGTGCCAGCAGTGAAGGGGGCACTGAAGCTTTCTTT	CASSEGGTEAFF
.	TRBV18	TRBJ2-7	.	TGTGCCAGCTCACCAGAGTCAGGGTTCCACGAGCAGTACTTC	CASSPESGFHEQYF
.	TRBV5-6	TRBJ1-1	.	TGTGCCAGCAGCTTAGCTACAGCCTTTCGCACTGAAGCTTTCTTT	CASSLATAFRTEAFF
.	TRBV18	TRBJ1-2	.	TGTGCCAGCTCAGAGGGAGGGGACTACACCTTC	CASSEGGDYTF
.	TRBV7-2	TRBJ1-6	.	TGTGCCAGCAGCTCCTTAAGGGATTCACCCCTCCACTTT	CASSSLRDSPLHF
TRBD1	TRBV2	TRBJ1-2	.	TGTGCCAGCAGCGGGACAGGGGCTTTCTATGGCTACACCTTC	CASSGTGAFYGYTF
.	TRBV7-2	TRBJ2-7	once	TGTGCCAGCAACCAATACAGGGACCACGAGCAGTACTTC	CASNQYRDHEQYF
.	TRBV2	TRBJ1-2	.	TGTGCCAGCAGTGCGCGGGGGAAGAATGGCTACACCTTC	CASSARGKNGYTF
TRBD1	TRBV5-4	TRBJ1-5	.	TGTGCCAGCAGCCCGGGACAGGGGGCCGATCAGCCCCAGCATTTT	CASSPGQGADQPQHF
.	TRBV15	TRBJ2-7	few	TGTGCCACCAGCAGGGGACAAAGGGGCGAGCAGTACTTC	CATSRGQRGEQYF
.	TRBV6-5	TRBJ1-2	.	TGTGCCAGCAGTTACTCCGTAGGGCAGCCCTATGGCTACACCTTC	CASSYSVGQPYGYTF
.	TRBV6-5	TRBJ2-5	.	TGTGCCCGCGGCGGGGGCGGGGAAGAGACCCAGTACTTC	CARGGGGEETQYF
.	TRBV5-1	TRBJ1-6	.	TGCGCCAGCAGCCTCGGTGGGGGCACAAGTAATTCACCCCTCCACTTT	CASSLGGGTSNSPLHF
.	TRBV3-1/TRBV3-2	TRBJ1-2	once	TGTGCCAGCAGCCAAGATGGCGGCGGATGGGGCTACACCTTC	CASSQDGGGWGYTF
.	TRBV20-1	TRBJ1-2	.	TGCAGTGCTAGTTACTGGGAGGGAAGAGGGGGCTACACCTTC	CSASYWEGRGGYTF
.	TRBV19	TRBJ1-5	.	TGTGCCAGTACCCCGACAGACTTATATCAGCCCCAGCATTTT	CASTPTDLYQPQHF
TRBD1	TRBV5-4	TRBJ1-2	.	TGTGCCAGCAGCTTGGACCGGGACAGGGGCTACACCTTC	CASSLDRDRGYTF
TRBD1	TRBV18	TRBJ1-2	once	TGTGCCAGCTCAGCAGGACAGGGCTATGGCTACACCTTC	CASSAGQGYGYTF
.	TRBV12-3/TRBV12-4	TRBJ1-6	.	TGTGCCAGCAGGCGGGAATCACCCCTCCACTTT	CASRRESPLHF
.	TRBV6-5	TRBJ2-7	many	TGTGCCAGCAGCCTACTTAGGCACTACGAGCAGTACTTC	CASSLLRHYEQYF
.	TRBV24-1	TRBJ2-3	.	TGTGCCACCAGTGATTCAGGACCCGGTGAGGATACGCAGTATTTT	CATSDSGPGEDTQYF
TRBD1	TRBV6-5	TRBJ1-1	.	TGTGCCAGCAGTTACCAGGGGGACACTGAAGCTTTCTTT	CASSYQGDTEAFF
.	TRBV5-6	TRBJ1-1	.	TGTGCCAGCAGCCTACCTGGGGGTAGAACTGAAGCTTTCTTT	CASSLPGGRTEAFF
.	TRBV20-1	TRBJ2-5	.	TGCAGTGCTAGTGAGGGGCGGGAGACCCAGTACTTC	CSASEGRETQYF
.	TRBV7-9	TRBJ1-2	.	TGTGCCAGCAGCCGGCTAAGGGGTGAGGATGGCTACACCTTC	CASSRLRGEDGYTF
.	TRBV5-1	TRBJ2-5	.	TGCGCCAGCAGCTTGGGGGGAGGCCCTGGGGAGACCCAGTACTTC	CASSLGGGPGETQYF
.	TRBV7-2	TRBJ2-1	.	TGTGCCAGCAGCTTAGACGGGGGCTCCTACAATGAGCAGTTCTTC	CASSLDGGSYNEQFF
TRBD2	TRBV4-3	TRBJ2-7	.	TGCGCCAGCAGCCAACGTCGAGGTAGCGGGGGGAGCTACGAGCAGTACTTC	CASSQRRGSGGSYEQYF
.	TRBV18	TRBJ2-2	once	TGTGCCAGCTCATCAAGGGACCTCACCGGGGAGCTGTTTTTT	CASSSRDLTGELFF
.	TRBV27	TRBJ2-3	.	TGTGCCAGCAGTTTACTAGGTTCGAGAGATACGCAGTATTTT	CASSLLGSRDTQYF
.	TRBV4-3	TRBJ1-1	.	TGCGCCAGCAGCCAAGGCCCAACTGAAGCTTTCTTT	CASSQGPTEAFF
.	TRBV5-4	TRBJ2-1	.	TGTGCCAGCAGCCCAACGGTAACCTACAATGAGCAGTTCTTC	CASSPTVTYNEQFF
.	TRBV10-3	TRBJ2-7	.	TGTGCCACTAGGAGTGAACGAGGTTCTTTCGAGCAGTACTTC	CATRSERGSFEQYF
TRBD2	TRBV4-1	TRBJ2-1	.	TGCGCCAGCAGCCAAGATCGACTAGCGGGAGGGTTCCTCGGGGTCAATGAGCAGTTCTTC	CASSQDRLAGGFLGVNEQFF
.	TRBV5-6	TRBJ1-5	.	TGTGCCAGCAGCTTACGCGGGAATCAGCCCCAGCATTTT	CASSLRGNQPQHF
.	TRBV5-1	TRBJ2-6	once	TGCGCCAGTAGAATTGGGGCTTCCTCTGGGGCCAACGTCCTGACTTTC	CASRIGASSGANVLTF
TRBD1	TRBV7-9	TRBJ1-2	once	TGTGCCAGCAGCGACCGGGACAGGGGGCTGTATGGCTACACCTTC	CASSDRDRGLYGYTF
.	TRBV2	TRBJ1-5	.	TGTGCCAGCGGGGGTGATAGCAATCAGCCCCAGCATTTT	CASGGDSNQPQHF